The 12 T cell receptor beta chains below all came from one sample that was sequenced in a study of neurological immune-mediated disorders. MiXCR was run by TCRdb on the 5' RACE reads, yielding one entry per CDR3 protein. The table includes roughly 19,000 distinct CDR3 sequences, over 12% detected once. The sequenced material came from PBMCs. These receptors came from a female donor with HTLV-1-associated myelopathy (HAM/TSP).

This clonotype was observed at least ten times. The chain employs TRBV20-1 and TRBJ2-2, with D perhaps TRBD2 (5 bases). Germline V CDR1 and CDR2: DFQATT, SNEGSKA (reference sequence). The CDR3 spans 13 residues. Trimming stripped 0 bases from V and 8 bases from J, with 10 bases between. DNA of the CDR3: TGCAGTGCTAGAGATCCGAGCGGAGGGGAGCTGTTTTTT. This encodes CSARDPSGGELFF.

In this sample, this clonotype turned up many times. The chain couples TRBV5-1 to TRBJ1-2, with D possibly matching TRBD1 (6 bases). The germline V gene encodes CDR1 SGHRS and CDR2 YFSETQ. Trimming removed 1 base from V and 7 bases from J, with 14 bases in between. This CDR3 contains 14 residues. The chain's CDR3 is CASSLSHREGGYTF. DNA for the CDR3: TGCGCCAGCAGCTTGAGTCACAGGGAAGGTGGCTACACCTTC.

CDR3 region: CSARGRAGGLETQYF. CDR3 bases: TGCAGTGCTAGAGGTCGAGCGGGGGGCCTAGAGACCCAGTACTTC. This sequence joins TRBV20-1 and TRBJ2-5, with 9 bases that match TRBD2. After removal of 1 base from V and 4 bases from J, the junction contained 7 bases not matched to a gene. Germline V gene sequence: CDR1 DFQATT, CDR2 SNEGSKA (reference sequence). The CDR3 totals 15 residues.

This clonotype was detected ten times or more. This sequence joins TRBV5-1 and TRBJ2-7, with D perhaps matching TRBD1 or TRBD2 (6 bases each). The CDR3 contains 15 residues. From germline, CDR1 is SGHRS and CDR2 YFSETQ. Trimming removed 0 bases at V and 2 bases at J, with 12 bases between. CDR3 DNA sequence: TGCGCCAGCAGCTTGGGGGGGGCGGCAACCTACGAGCAGTACTTC. It codes for CASSLGGAATYEQYF.

This clonotype was recorded at least ten times. The chain has TRBV6-5 and TRBJ2-1; 11 positions agree with TRBD2. The CDR3 spans 14 residues. V lost 5 bases to trimming and J lost 10 bases; unmatched junction nucleotides: 7. Germline CDR1 reads MNHEY; CDR2 reads SVGAGI. Written as DNA, the CDR3 is TGTGCCAGCAGTCCTAGCGGGGGGACCGACGAGCAGTTCTTC. Its protein is CASSPSGGTDEQFF.

This clonotype occurred many times. V usage is TRBV7-8 and J usage is TRBJ2-1, with 12 bases aligning to TRBD2. Germline V gives CDR1 SGHVS, CDR2 FQNEAQ. With V trimmed by 4 bases and J by 7 bases, 8 bases remained unmatched. The CDR3 is 16 residues long. The CDR3 coding sequence is TGTGCCAGCAGCTGGGCTAGCGGGAGGGTCTATAATGAGCAGTTCTTC. Amino acids: CASSWASGRVYNEQFF.

This clonotype was counted at least ten times. The chain recombines TRBV11-2 with TRBJ2-1; 9 bases align to TRBD2. Per the germline V gene, CDR1 is SGHAT and CDR2 is FQNNGV. V lost 6 bases, J lost 12 bases, and 12 bases stayed unmatched. The CDR3 length is 14 residues. CDR3 sequence reads: CASSYSLAGVVQFF. The CDR3 DNA is TGTGCCAGCAGTTACAGCTTAGCGGGAGTAGTGCAGTTCTTC.

This clonotype was picked up many times. V is TRBV5-1 and J is TRBJ2-7, with D possibly matching TRBD1 (7 bases). The CDR3 covers 12 residues. Trimming shortened V by 3 bases and J by 5 bases, and 9 bases separated the two germline ends. The germline CDR1 and CDR2 sequences are SGHRS and YFSETQ. The CDR3 DNA is TGCGCCAGCAGCTCCAGGGGGGACGAGCAGTACTTC. Translating gives CASSSRGDEQYF.

This clonotype was recorded many times. This rearrangement joins TRBV4-2 to TRBJ2-1; the D is unclear. CDR1 is LGHNA and CDR2 is YNFKEQ in the germline V gene. V lost 3 bases and J 2 bases, leaving 2 bases between the germline ends. The CDR3 is made up of 12 amino acids. The CDR3 here is CASSHPYNEQFF. The CDR3 DNA sequence: TGTGCCAGCAGCCACCCCTACAATGAGCAGTTCTTC.

This clonotype was picked up many times. The J gene is TRBJ2-5, the V gene TRBV7-2; D unresolved. The CDR3 spans 14 residues. CDR1 SGHTA and CDR2 FQGNSA come from the germline V gene. The V and J ends lost 1 base and 4 bases respectively, with 10 bases between them. CDR3 residues: CASSLGSQRETQYF. The CDR3 DNA sequence: TGTGCCAGCAGCTTAGGTTCTCAGCGAGAGACCCAGTACTTC.

This clonotype was recorded at least ten times. The chain joins TRBV19 to TRBJ2-3; the D is unclear. CDR1 is LNHDA and CDR2 is SQIVND in the germline V gene (reference sequence). Trimming shortened V by 3 bases and J by 6 bases, and 10 bases separated the two germline ends. CDR3 length: 13 residues. The CDR3 sequence: CASSMVRSDTQYF. As DNA, the CDR3 is TGTGCCAGTAGTATGGTCCGGTCCGATACGCAGTATTTT.

This clonotype was picked up many times. The J gene is TRBJ1-6, the V gene TRBV5-1; D gene unclear. Germline V gene data show CDR1 as SGHRS and CDR2 as YFSETQ. The CDR3 is made up of 13 amino acids. The V and J ends lost 4 bases and 6 bases respectively, with 8 bases between them. CDR3 in amino acids: CASSRVLNSPLHF. The CDR3 region has the DNA TGCGCCAGCAGCCGGGTTCTTAATTCACCCCTCCACTTT.